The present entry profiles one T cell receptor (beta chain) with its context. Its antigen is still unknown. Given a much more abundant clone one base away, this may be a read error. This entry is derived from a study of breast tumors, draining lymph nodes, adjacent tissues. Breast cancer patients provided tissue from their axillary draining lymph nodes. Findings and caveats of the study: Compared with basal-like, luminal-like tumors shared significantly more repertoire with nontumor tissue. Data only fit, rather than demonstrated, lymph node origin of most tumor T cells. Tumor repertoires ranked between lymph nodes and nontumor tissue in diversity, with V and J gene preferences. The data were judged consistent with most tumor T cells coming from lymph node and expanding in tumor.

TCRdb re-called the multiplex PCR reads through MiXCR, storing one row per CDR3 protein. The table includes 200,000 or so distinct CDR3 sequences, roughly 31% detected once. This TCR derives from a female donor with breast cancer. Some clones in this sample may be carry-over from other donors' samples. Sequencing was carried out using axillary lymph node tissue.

CDR3 DNA: TGTGCCAGCACCCTAGGTAGCGGATCCTACAATGAGCAGTTCTTC. Protein product: CASTLGSGSYNEQFF. V gene TRBV7-8 combines with J gene TRBJ2-1; possible D gene TRBD2, 6 bases. Germline assignment: CDR1 SGHVS and CDR2 FQNEAQ. Trimming took off 7 bases at V and 1 base at J, with 14 bases between the two ends. The CDR3 sequence is 15 residues long.